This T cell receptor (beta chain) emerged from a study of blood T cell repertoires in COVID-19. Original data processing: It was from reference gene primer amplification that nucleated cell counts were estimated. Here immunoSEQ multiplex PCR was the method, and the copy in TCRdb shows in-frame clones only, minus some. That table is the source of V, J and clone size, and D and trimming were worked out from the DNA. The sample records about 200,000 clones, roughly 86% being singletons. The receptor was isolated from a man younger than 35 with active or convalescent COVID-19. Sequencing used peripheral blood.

As DNA, the CDR3 is TGCAGCGTTGAAGATAAAGGGGGACGGTATGGCTACACCTTC. This encodes CSVEDKGGRYGYTF. The chain uses TRBV29-1 and TRBJ1-2, with D perhaps TRBD1 (6 bases). Germline V gene data show CDR1 as SQVTM and CDR2 as ANQGSEA. V shed 0 bases and J shed 5 bases, with 13 bases lying between them. This CDR3 contains 14 residues.